The 8 T cell receptor beta chains reported below all come from one sample, sequenced in a study of T cells in Graves' hyperthyroidism and ophthalmopathy. TCR beta CDR3 region amplification was performed from RNA transcripts. HTBI primers were employed in a first-round RT-PCR of the TCR CDR3. TCRdb re-analysed the multiplex PCR reads in MiXCR, keeping a single row per CDR3 protein. The profile covers fewer than 750,000 distinct CDR3 sequences, with roughly 14% appearing a single time and roughly 4.3% taken by the ten largest. The sequenced sample consisted of blood. The receptors were sampled from a woman in her forties with Graves' ophthalmopathy.

This clonotype was observed at least ten times. The V and J genes are TRBV14 and TRBJ1-1; a possible D gene is TRBD1 (6 bases). Trimming removed 1 base from V and 6 bases from J, with 18 bases in between. From germline, CDR1 is SGHDN and CDR2 FVKESK. The CDR3 length is 16 residues. The CDR3 protein is CASSQVSLDGGSEAFF. The CDR3 DNA reads TGTGCCAGCAGCCAAGTTTCCCTCGACGGGGGCTCTGAAGCTTTCTTT.

This clonotype was seen a few times. The chain employs TRBV18 and TRBJ2-5; D may be TRBD2 (5 bases). CDR1 and CDR2 (germline): KGHSH, LQKENI. Trimming removed 4 bases from V and 5 bases from J, with 11 bases in between. The CDR3 covers 13 residues. The CDR3 here is CASSLDLLETQYF. The CDR3, as DNA: TGTGCCAGCTCACTGGACTTGCTGGAGACCCAGTACTTC.

Only a few counts were recorded for this clonotype. The chain has TRBV10-2 and TRBJ2-7, with D perhaps matching TRBD2 (6 bases). Trimming removed 7 bases from V and 2 bases from J, with 12 bases in between. The CDR3 is 13 amino acids. The germline V gene encodes CDR1 WSHSY and CDR2 SAAADI. The CDR3 coding sequence is TGCGCCAGCAAAGGGCGGGGAACCTACGAGCAGTACTTC. Protein sequence: CASKGRGTYEQYF.

The chain combines TRBV5-1 with TRBJ2-7, with a weak D call TRBD1 (6 bases). Trimming took off 0 bases at V and 4 bases at J, with 11 bases between the two ends. CDR1 is SGHRS and CDR2 is YFSETQ in the germline V gene. The CDR3 is 14 amino acids. Here the CDR3 reads CASSLGQDIYEQYF. CDR3 DNA sequence: TGCGCCAGCAGCTTGGGACAGGATATTTACGAGCAGTACTTC. Based on the CDR3 plus reference TRBV5-1 and TRBJ2-7, the full variable domain is KAGVTQTPRYLIKTRGQQVTLSCSPISGHRSVSWYQQTPGQGLQFLFEYFSETQRNKGNFPGRFSGRQFSNSRSEMNVSTLELGDSALYLCASSLGQDIYEQYFGPGTRLTVT.

The CDR3 here is CATRTPTTDTQYF. CDR3 nucleotide sequence: TGTGCCACCAGGACCCCTACCACAGATACGCAGTATTTT. The rearrangement joins TRBV24-1 to TRBJ2-3; D remains unclear. There are 13 residues in the CDR3. V lost 7 bases, J lost 2 bases, and 9 bases lay in between. Germline V CDR1 and CDR2: KGHDR, SFDVKD.

This chain uses TRBV7-2 with TRBJ2-7, with no clear D. The CDR3 contains 14 residues. CDR1 and CDR2 from the germline V gene are SGHTA and FQGNSA. V lost 5 bases, J lost 0 bases, and 11 bases lay in between. This CDR3 is CASSRRIISYEQYF. CDR3 nucleotides: TGTGCCAGCAGCCGGCGGATCATCTCCTACGAGCAGTACTTC.

The CDR3 nucleotides are TGTGCCAGCAGTTCAAGTCCCGGGACAGGGCCCGAGCAGTACTTC. Amino acids: CASSSSPGTGPEQYF. The chain recombines TRBV6-5 with TRBJ2-7, with TRBD1 matching 9 bases. The CDR3 consists of 15 residues. After removal of 4 bases from V and 6 bases from J, the junction contained 10 bases not matched to a gene. The germline V gene has CDR1 MNHEY and CDR2 SVGAGI.

This clonotype showed up many times. DNA of the CDR3: TGCGCCAGCAGCCGGGGTGGGGCAGACATGAACACTGAAGCTTTCTTT. Its translation is CASSRGGADMNTEAFF. The chain has TRBV5-1 and TRBJ1-1, with D perhaps matching TRBD1 (5 bases). V lost 4 bases and J lost 0, with 16 bases in between. Germline V gene lookup returns CDR1 SGHRS and CDR2 YFSETQ. The CDR3 covers 16 residues.